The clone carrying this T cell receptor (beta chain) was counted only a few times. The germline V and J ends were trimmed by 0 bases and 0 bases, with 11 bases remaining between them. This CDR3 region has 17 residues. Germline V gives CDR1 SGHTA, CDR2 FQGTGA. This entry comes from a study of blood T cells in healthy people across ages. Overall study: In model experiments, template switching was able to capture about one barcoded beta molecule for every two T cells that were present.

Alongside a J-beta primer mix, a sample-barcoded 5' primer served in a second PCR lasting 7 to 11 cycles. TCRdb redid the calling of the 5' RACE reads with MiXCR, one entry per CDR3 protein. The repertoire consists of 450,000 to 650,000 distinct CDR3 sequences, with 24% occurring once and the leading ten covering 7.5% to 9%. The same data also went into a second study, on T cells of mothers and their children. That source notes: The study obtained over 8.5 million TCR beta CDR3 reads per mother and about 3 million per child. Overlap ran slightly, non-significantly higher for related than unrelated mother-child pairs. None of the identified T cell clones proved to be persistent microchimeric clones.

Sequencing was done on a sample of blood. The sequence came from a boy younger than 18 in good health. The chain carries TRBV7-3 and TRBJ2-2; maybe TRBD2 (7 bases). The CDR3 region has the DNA TGTGCCAGCAGCTTAACGCCCGGGGGGCCGAACACCGGGGAGCTGTTTTTT. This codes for CASSLTPGGPNTGELFF.